Presented here are 21 T cell receptor beta chains from one specimen sequenced in a study of shared clonotypes between healthy human individuals. Data came from immunoSEQ multiplex PCR; TCRdb stores just in-frame clones and leaves some out. The table shows about 680,000 clones, with 73% occurring only once. Material: memory CD4+ T cells sorted from blood. Sample subset: CD45RA-negative fraction. All receptors come from a woman in her twenties or thirties in good health.

V is TRBV5-1 and J is TRBJ2-5; a weak D match, TRBD2 (5 bases). CDR1 is SGHRS and CDR2 is YFSETQ in the germline V gene. CDR3 length: 17 amino acids. The V end lost 0 bases, the J end lost 5 bases, and 20 bases lay between the germline ends. CDR3 nucleotide sequence: TGCGCCAGCAGCTTGGACGGCAGGAACGGGATTACCGAGACCCAGTACTTC. Protein sequence: CASSLDGRNGITETQYF.

Turning to this clone: The same CDR3 can be traced to other DNA sequences in this sample. This chain uses TRBV5-1 with TRBJ2-1; 10 bases are a match to TRBD2. The CDR3 consists of 15 residues. V trimming: 1 base; J trimming: 7 bases; junction bases outside the gene matches: 5. From germline, CDR1 is SGHRS and CDR2 YFSETQ. The CDR3 DNA sequence: TGCGCCAGCAGCTTGAGTCTAGCGGGAGTTAATGAGCAGTTCTTC. Its protein product is CASSLSLAGVNEQFF.

J is TRBJ2-1 and V is TRBV28; 7 bases line up with TRBD2. The CDR3 sequence is 15 residues long. Looked up from germline, CDR1 is MDHEN and CDR2 is SYDVKM. V dropped 6 bases and J dropped 8; count of bases not matched to a gene: 13. The CDR3 sequence: CASRGRGGSRYEQFF. CDR3 DNA: TGTGCCAGCAGGGGCCGGGGCGGGAGTAGGTATGAGCAGTTCTTC.

This clone was detected ten times or more. This chain connects TRBV28 to TRBJ1-2; 7 positions agree with TRBD1. With 6 bases clipped from V and 5 bases from J, the junction kept 6 bases outside the gene matches. CDR1 is MDHEN and CDR2 is SYDVKM in the germline V gene. This CDR3 spans 13 amino acids. The CDR3 spells CASRRETGYGYTF. CDR3 bases: TGTGCCAGCAGACGAGAGACAGGGTATGGCTACACCTTC.

This chain links TRBV10-1 with TRBJ2-4; 7 bases agree with TRBD2. The germline CDR1 and CDR2 sequences are WNHNN and SYGVQD (reference sequence). This CDR3 contains 15 residues. With V trimmed by 2 bases and J by 8 bases, 9 bases remained unmatched. The CDR3, as DNA: TGCGCCAGCAGTGAGGCCACTAGCGCGACGGACATTCAGTACTTC. Translation: CASSEATSATDIQYF.

This sequence joins TRBV5-1 and TRBJ2-2; possible D gene TRBD1, 6 bases. The germline CDR1 and CDR2 sequences are SGHRS and YFSETQ. V was pared by 7 bases and J by 7 bases, with 8 bases between. The CDR3 extends over 11 amino acids. This CDR3 is CASGGFGELFF. The CDR3, as DNA: TGCGCCAGCGGGGGCTTCGGGGAGCTGTTTTTT.

This clone was picked up one time. The chain carries TRBV5-1 and TRBJ1-1; D is possibly TRBD1 (6 bases). The germline CDR1 and CDR2 sequences are SGHRS and YFSETQ. The CDR3 sequence is 14 residues long. Trimming took 8 bases from V and 5 from J, leaving 19 bases between them. The CDR3 bases are TGCGCCAGTAGCGTGGGGGCGGGAGGGACTGAAGCTTTCTTT. Its translation: CASSVGAGGTEAFF.

The chain recombines TRBV4-1 with TRBJ1-4, with D perhaps TRBD1 (5 bases). The CDR3 totals 13 residues. Germline V gene lookup returns CDR1 MGHRA and CDR2 YSYEKL. The V end lost 1 base, the J end lost 6 bases, and 6 bases lay between the germline ends. CDR3 sequence (DNA): TGCGCCAGCAGCCAAGTCAGGGATGAAAAACTGTTTTTT. Its translation is CASSQVRDEKLFF.

The rearrangement joins TRBV7-2 to TRBJ2-5; D ambiguous. V was trimmed by 2 bases and J by 8 bases, leaving 12 bases between them. The germline V gene has CDR1 SGHTA and CDR2 FQGNSA. The CDR3 is 13 residues long. CDR3 sequence reads: CASSLSGADTQYF. Written as DNA, the CDR3 is TGTGCCAGCAGCTTATCTGGCGCGGACACCCAGTACTTC.

The chain recombines TRBV15 with TRBJ2-5; maybe TRBD2 (5 bases). Per germline, CDR1 LNHNV and CDR2 YYDKDF (reference sequence). The CDR3 is made up of 15 amino acids. The V gene lost 0 bases and the J gene lost 4 bases, with 12 bases spanning the gap. CDR3 region: CATSRDGEPAETQYF. CDR3 DNA: TGTGCCACCAGCAGAGACGGGGAGCCGGCAGAGACCCAGTACTTC.

The chain recombines TRBV6-1 with TRBJ1-4; no clear D. The germline V gene has CDR1 MNHNS and CDR2 SASEGT. The CDR3 runs 15 residues. V lost 3 bases and J 7 bases, leaving 15 bases between the germline ends. Written as DNA, the CDR3 is TGTGCCAGCAGTGAGGGGAAGTCCTTGGGTGAAAAACTGTTTTTT. Its translation is CASSEGKSLGEKLFF.

This clone was detected once. V usage is TRBV19 and J usage is TRBJ2-5, with 9 bases lining up with TRBD1. This CDR3 is built from 14 residues. The germline V gene encodes CDR1 LNHDA and CDR2 SQIVND (reference sequence). Trimming removed 7 bases from V and 1 base from J; junction bases left unmatched: 4. The CDR3 bases are TGTGCCAGTACCCGGACAGGGGCCCAAGAGACCCAGTACTTC. Translated, it gives CASTRTGAQETQYF.

In the case of this clone: The sample has other DNA sequences that encode this CDR3 too. The genes are TRBV2 and TRBJ2-5; TRBD2 matches 11 bases. Germline values: CDR1 SNHLY, CDR2 FYNNEI. V lost 1 base, J lost 2 bases, and 0 bases stayed unmatched. This CDR3 is 15 amino acids long. The CDR3 protein is CASSEGLAGQETQYF. CDR3 in DNA: TGTGCCAGCAGTGAAGGACTAGCGGGACAAGAGACCCAGTACTTC.

J is TRBJ2-5 and V is TRBV6-5; D not certain. Trimming shortened V by 3 bases and J by 1 base, and 12 bases separated the two germline ends. The CDR3 runs 15 residues. Looked up from germline, CDR1 is MNHEY and CDR2 is SVGAGI. The CDR3 DNA follows: TGTGCCAGCAGTTATGGTCCAGTGGCCCAAGAGACCCAGTACTTC. It yields the protein CASSYGPVAQETQYF.

The V gene is TRBV7-9, the J gene TRBJ1-5, with 7 bases matching TRBD1. Trimming at V came to 3 bases and at J to 7 bases, leaving 9 bases not matched to a gene. The CDR3 has 15 amino acids. Germline V lookup: CDR1 SEHNR, CDR2 FQNEAQ (reference sequence). CDR3 sequence reads: CASSFNDRAGQPQHF. The CDR3 DNA sequence: TGTGCCAGCAGCTTCAACGACAGGGCAGGGCAGCCCCAGCATTTT.

This chain uses TRBV28 with TRBJ2-7; weak D call: TRBD1 (5 bases). CDR3 length equals 12 residues. The germline V gene has CDR1 MDHEN and CDR2 SYDVKM. V lost 5 bases and J 7 bases, leaving 12 bases between the germline ends. The CDR3: CASSPPGLEQYF. CDR3 nucleotides: TGTGCCAGCAGTCCGCCAGGGCTGGAGCAGTACTTC.

The genes are TRBV5-1 and TRBJ2-2; 7 nucleotides line up with TRBD1. The CDR3 length is 14 residues. V lost 4 bases and J lost 5; bases outside the gene matches: 5. The germline V gene has CDR1 SGHRS and CDR2 YFSETQ. CDR3 bases: TGCGCCAGCAGCATAGGGGGCGGTACCGGGGAGCTGTTTTTT. It codes for CASSIGGGTGELFF.

J is TRBJ2-2 and V is TRBV28, with 9 bases lining up with TRBD1. Trimming cost V 1 base and J 7 bases; bases outside gene matches: 7. This CDR3 has 16 residues. Per the germline V gene, CDR1 is MDHEN and CDR2 is SYDVKM. CDR3 DNA: TGTGCCAGCAGTTTATACCGGGACAGGGCAAACGGGGAGCTGTTTTTT. It translates to CASSLYRDRANGELFF.

The chain has TRBV9 and TRBJ2-5; D may be TRBD1 (5 bases). The CDR3 has 15 amino acids. Germline assignment: CDR1 SGDLS and CDR2 YYNGEE. V was pared by 0 bases and J by 5 bases, with 14 bases between. The CDR3 is CASSVGVQGGETQYF. The CDR3 bases are TGTGCCAGCAGCGTAGGGGTGCAGGGCGGTGAGACCCAGTACTTC.

This clone showed up just once. The chain uses TRBV7-8 and TRBJ2-3; 8 bases are a match to TRBD2. Germline V gene data show CDR1 as SGHVS and CDR2 as FQNEAQ. The CDR3 is 15 amino acids. Trimming cost V 6 bases and J 4 bases; bases outside gene matches: 9. The CDR3 DNA reads TGTGCCAGCAGGGACGGGAGGGCCATTTCAGATACGCAGTATTTT. It specifies CASRDGRAISDTQYF.

This clone turned up a few times. V and J are TRBV6-4 and TRBJ1-4; D is perhaps TRBD1 (6 bases). Deletions cut 6 bases from V and 3 bases from J, with 14 bases between. The CDR3 runs to 15 residues. Germline values: CDR1 MRHNA, CDR2 SNTAGT. CDR3 DNA sequence: TGTGCCAGCAGGTCACAGGGAAATCCTAATGAAAAACTGTTTTTT. Its protein product is CASRSQGNPNEKLFF.